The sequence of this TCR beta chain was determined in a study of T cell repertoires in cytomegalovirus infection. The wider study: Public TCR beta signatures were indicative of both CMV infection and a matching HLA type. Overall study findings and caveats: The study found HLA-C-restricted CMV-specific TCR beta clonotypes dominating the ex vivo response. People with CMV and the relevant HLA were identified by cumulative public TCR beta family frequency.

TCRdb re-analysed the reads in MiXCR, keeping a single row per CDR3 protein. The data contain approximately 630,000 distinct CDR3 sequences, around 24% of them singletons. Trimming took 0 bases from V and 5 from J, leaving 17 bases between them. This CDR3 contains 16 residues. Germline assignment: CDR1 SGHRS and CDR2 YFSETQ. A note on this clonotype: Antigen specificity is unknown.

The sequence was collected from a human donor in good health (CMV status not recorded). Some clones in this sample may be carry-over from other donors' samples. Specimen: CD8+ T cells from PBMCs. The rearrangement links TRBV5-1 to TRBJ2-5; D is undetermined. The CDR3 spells CASSLVGYRLVETQYF. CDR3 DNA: TGCGCCAGCAGCTTGGTGGGGTACCGGTTAGTGGAGACCCAGTACTTC. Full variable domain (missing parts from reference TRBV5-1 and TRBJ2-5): KAGVTQTPRYLIKTRGQQVTLSCSPISGHRSVSWYQQTPGQGLQFLFEYFSETQRNKGNFPGRFSGRQFSNSRSEMNVSTLELGDSALYLCASSLVGYRLVETQYFGPGTRLLVL.